Each of the 27 T cell receptor beta chains below was sequenced from the same sample in a study of T cell responses to AZD1222 COVID-19 vaccine. Generated by immunoSEQ multiplex PCR, the TCRdb table keeps only in-frame clones and is missing some. This repertoire shows roughly 120,000 clones, around 89% found once; its top ten account for 6% to 8.5%. Sequenced here: peripheral blood, sampled 28 days after the second AZD1222 dose. The origin of the receptors is an adult who received the AZD1222 COVID-19 vaccine.

The rearrangement joins TRBV6-5 to TRBJ2-1; 7 bases agree with TRBD1. This CDR3 is 15 amino acids long. Trimming at V came to 0 bases and at J to 7 bases, leaving 6 bases not matched to a gene. Germline loops: CDR1 MNHEY, CDR2 SVGAGI. For the CDR3, the DNA is TGTGCCAGCAGTTACTCACAGGGGACGGGGAATGAGCAGTTCTTC. Translation: CASSYSQGTGNEQFF.

A few counts support this clone. This chain connects TRBV11-2 to TRBJ1-2; a possible D gene is TRBD1 (5 bases). V lost 7 bases to trimming and J lost 8 bases, with 23 bases between them. Germline V lookup: CDR1 SGHAT, CDR2 FQNNGV. The CDR3 covers 15 residues. The CDR3 DNA sequence: TGTGCCAGCACCCATACGAGCTCGGGGGGAAGCGGCTACACCTTC. Protein: CASTHTSSGGSGYTF.

The V gene is TRBV20-1, the J gene TRBJ2-3; D is uncertain. This CDR3 spans 13 amino acids. The germline V gene has CDR1 DFQATT and CDR2 SNEGSKA (reference sequence). Deletions cut 3 bases from V and 2 bases from J, with 9 bases between. This chain's CDR3 is CSASRVATDTQYF. The CDR3 DNA sequence: TGCAGTGCTAGTAGGGTCGCCACAGATACGCAGTATTTT.

This chain uses TRBV6-1 with TRBJ2-6; D may be TRBD1 (5 bases). Trimming pared 3 bases from V and 0 bases from J, leaving 6 bases between. Germline-derived CDR1 and CDR2 are MNHNS and SASEGT. The CDR3 sequence is 15 residues long. The CDR3 here is CASSDGHSGANVLTF. The CDR3 nucleotides are TGTGCCAGCAGTGATGGACACTCTGGGGCCAACGTCCTGACTTTC.

This clone was recorded once. V gene TRBV11-2 combines with J gene TRBJ2-1; 8 positions agree with TRBD2. The CDR3 runs to 14 residues. Per germline, CDR1 SGHAT and CDR2 FQNNGV. V was pared by 5 bases and J by 9 bases, with 9 bases of the junction left unmatched. The CDR3 spells CASSPRTSLREQFF. The CDR3 DNA follows: TGTGCCAGCAGCCCACGGACTAGCCTCCGTGAGCAGTTCTTC.

The J gene is TRBJ2-7, the V gene TRBV6-1, with D perhaps being TRBD1 or TRBD2 (5 bases each). V was cut by 0 bases and J by 9 bases, with 15 bases left in between. The CDR3 runs to 14 residues. CDR1 is MNHNS, CDR2 SASEGT, per germline. The CDR3, as DNA: TGTGCCAGCAGTGAAGCGTGGGACCTGAAAGGGCAGTACTTC. Residues: CASSEAWDLKGQYF.

This clone was detected once. This chain links TRBV10-2 with TRBJ2-7; 12 nucleotides match TRBD1. The length of the CDR3 is 17 residues. Germline V gene sequence: CDR1 WSHSY, CDR2 SAAADI. Trimming removed 4 bases from V and 0 bases from J; junction bases left unmatched: 7. This CDR3 reads CASSGPGTGGSSYEQYF. CDR3 in DNA: TGCGCCAGCAGTGGCCCCGGGACAGGGGGCTCCTCCTACGAGCAGTACTTC.

This clone has just one count. The chain carries TRBV12-3 or TRBV12-4 and TRBJ2-7; TRBD1 might be the D (6 bases). The CDR3 length is 13 residues. V was trimmed by 6 bases and J by 8 bases, leaving 17 bases between them. The DNA of the CDR3 is TGTGCCAGCAGCCAAGGACAGATTGGGAAGCAGTACTTC. This encodes CASSQGQIGKQYF.

The gene calls are TRBV7-9 and TRBJ2-2, with D perhaps TRBD2 (5 bases). With 3 bases removed from V and 1 base from J, the gap between germline ends came to 9 bases. Germline V CDR1 and CDR2: SEHNR, FQNEAQ (reference sequence). The CDR3 length is 15 residues. CDR3 nucleotides: TGTGCCAGCAGCTTCTCAGCGGTGAACACCGGGGAGCTGTTTTTT. It yields the protein CASSFSAVNTGELFF.

This chain joins TRBV3-1 (or the pseudogene TRBV3-2) and TRBJ2-1; D is unclear. The CDR3 runs 17 residues. CDR1 and CDR2 (germline): LGHDT, YNNKEL (reference sequence). Trimming left V 1 base short and J 3 bases short, with 16 bases between. The CDR3 sequence: CASSQVARAGVYNEQFF. In DNA form, the CDR3 reads TGTGCCAGCAGCCAAGTGGCCCGGGCTGGGGTCTACAATGAGCAGTTCTTC.

The V and J genes are TRBV2 and TRBJ2-7; perhaps D is TRBD1 or TRBD2 (6 bases each). Trimming removed 4 bases at V and 9 bases at J, with 16 bases between. The CDR3 covers 13 residues. Germline CDR1 is SNHLY and CDR2 is FYNNEI. The DNA for the CDR3 is TGTGCCAGCAGTGCGGGGGCCCCGGGCGGGCAGTACTTC. Translation: CASSAGAPGGQYF.

This chain uses TRBV7-3 with TRBJ2-3, with a tentative D call TRBD2 (7 bases). The V gene lost 0 bases and the J gene lost 1 base, with 11 bases spanning the gap. CDR3 length: 16 amino acids. Looked up from germline, CDR1 is SGHTA and CDR2 is FQGTGA. The CDR3 nucleotides read TGTGCCAGCAGCTTAACTGGCGGGGGCCGCACAGATACGCAGTATTTT. It encodes CASSLTGGGRTDTQYF.

The chain links TRBV7-9 to TRBJ1-2, with D maybe TRBD1 (6 bases). The germline V and J ends were trimmed by 2 bases and 7 bases, with 23 bases remaining between them. Germline V gene lookup returns CDR1 SEHNR and CDR2 FQNEAQ (reference sequence). CDR3 size: 17 residues. CDR3 loop: CASSLTLAGGSATGYTF. CDR3 bases: TGTGCCAGCAGCTTAACGTTGGCGGGGGGCTCTGCGACTGGCTACACCTTC.

The rearrangement uses TRBV7-9 and TRBJ2-7; D is unclear. The length of the CDR3 is 15 residues. Germline lookup yields CDR1 SEHNR and CDR2 FQNEAQ (reference sequence). V was shortened by 5 bases and J by 3 bases, with 17 bases between the two germline ends. The chain's CDR3 is CASSTDGSIGYEQYF. The CDR3 DNA is TGTGCCAGCAGCACTGACGGATCTATCGGCTACGAGCAGTACTTC.

This rearrangement joins TRBV5-1 to TRBJ2-2, with D possibly being TRBD1 (6 bases). Deletions cut 0 bases from V and 7 bases from J, with 13 bases between. This CDR3 contains 15 residues. In germline, CDR1 is SGHRS, CDR2 YFSETQ. The CDR3 DNA reads TGCGCCAGCAGCTTGGCCCCCAGGGGTAACGGGGAGCTGTTTTTT. Translated, it gives CASSLAPRGNGELFF. The whole variable domain, filled in from reference TRBV5-1 and TRBJ2-2, reads KAGVTQTPRYLIKTRGQQVTLSCSPISGHRSVSWYQQTPGQGLQFLFEYFSETQRNKGNFPGRFSGRQFSNSRSEMNVSTLELGDSALYLCASSLAPRGNGELFFGEGSRLTVL.

This clone was picked up one time. In DNA, the CDR3 is TGTGCCAGCAGTCCTCGACAGAAAATGAGGACCCAGTACTTC. It is translated as CASSPRQKMRTQYF. The V and J genes are TRBV28 and TRBJ2-5; a weak D match, TRBD1 (5 bases). The germline V gene encodes CDR1 MDHEN and CDR2 SYDVKM. V dropped 5 bases and J dropped 7 bases, with 17 bases sitting between them. The CDR3 contains 14 residues.

This clone was observed a few times. This chain connects TRBV13 to TRBJ1-2, with D unresolved. CDR1 PRHDT and CDR2 FYEKMQ come from the germline V gene (reference sequence). This CDR3 region has 15 residues. Deletions cut 7 bases from V and 7 bases from J, with 22 bases between. The CDR3 DNA sequence: TGTGCCAGCACCCTTACACATGACAATACGGGTGGCTACACCTTC. It codes for CASTLTHDNTGGYTF.

The chain employs TRBV6-5 and TRBJ2-1; a weak D match, TRBD1 (6 bases). This CDR3 has 13 amino acids. Germline values: CDR1 MNHEY, CDR2 SVGAGI. Trimming pared 0 bases from V and 7 bases from J, leaving 7 bases between. CDR3 amino acids: CASSYSQGNEQFF. The CDR3 DNA reads as TGTGCCAGCAGTTACTCGCAGGGGAATGAGCAGTTCTTC.

V and J are TRBV7-2 and TRBJ2-7; D is unresolved. Trimming took off 5 bases at V and 3 bases at J, with 5 bases between the two ends. Germline loops: CDR1 SGHTA, CDR2 FQGNSA. This CDR3 is built from 11 residues. DNA of the CDR3: TGTGCCAGCAGCCAGCGCTACGAGCAGTACTTC. This codes for CASSQRYEQYF. Variable domain in full (rest from reference TRBV7-2 and TRBJ2-7): GAGVSQSPSNKVTEKGKDVELRCDPISGHTALYWYRQSLGQGLEFLIYFQGNSAPDKSGLPSDRFSAERTGGSVSTLTIQRTQQEDSAVYLCASSQRYEQYFGPGTRLTVT.

The CDR3 DNA sequence: TGTGCCAGCAGTTACTCGATGGTAGCGCGAAACAATGAGCAGTTCTTC. This translates into CASSYSMVARNNEQFF. The chain employs TRBV6-6 and TRBJ2-1, with D maybe TRBD2 (5 bases). Germline CDR1 and CDR2: MNHNY and SVGAGI (reference sequence). The CDR3 consists of 16 residues. Trimming took off 0 bases at V and 5 bases at J, with 14 bases between the two ends.

The rearrangement uses TRBV5-1 and TRBJ2-5; a weak D match, TRBD1 (5 bases). Germline lookup yields CDR1 SGHRS and CDR2 YFSETQ. The V gene lost 3 bases and the J gene lost 5 bases, with 26 bases spanning the gap. The CDR3 runs to 18 residues. CDR3 nucleotides: TGCGCCAGCAGCTGGGCAAGGGGCGCGATACAAAGTTGGGAGACCCAGTACTTC. Translating gives CASSWARGAIQSWETQYF.

J is TRBJ2-7 and V is TRBV9; D may match TRBD1 or TRBD2 (5 bases each). Germline CDR1 and CDR2: SGDLS and YYNGEE. Trimming removed 7 bases at V and 8 bases at J, with 13 bases between. The CDR3 covers 11 residues. CDR3 protein: CASHPGRQQYF. Written as DNA, the CDR3 is TGTGCCAGCCACCCGGGGCGTCAGCAGTACTTC.

V is TRBV6-1 and J is TRBJ2-5; D is unclear. V was clipped by 3 bases and J by 1 base, with 6 bases between them. This CDR3 has 13 residues. The germline CDR1 and CDR2 sequences are MNHNS and SASEGT. CDR3 residues: CASSENIQETQYF. CDR3 bases: TGTGCCAGCAGTGAGAACATCCAAGAGACCCAGTACTTC.

The rearrangement uses TRBV7-9 and TRBJ1-3; D is undetermined. Germline V lookup: CDR1 SEHNR, CDR2 FQNEAQ (reference sequence). V lost 5 bases to trimming and J lost 7 bases, with 18 bases between them. There are 15 residues in the CDR3. CDR3 DNA sequence: TGTGCCAGCAGCAGCTACACGCAGGAAAGTAACACCATATATTTT. The encoded protein is CASSSYTQESNTIYF.

The V call is TRBV21-1, the J call TRBJ2-2; the table's D call, TRBD2, was not checked against the DNA. TRBV21-1 corresponds to a pseudogene. The CDR3 contains 20 residues. For the CDR3, the DNA is TGTGCCAGCAGCTCTTGGGGAGGGAGTAACTCCAAAGCGAACACCGGGGAGCTGTTTTTT. Translation gives CASSSWGGSNSKANTGELFF.

The V and J genes are TRBV27 and TRBJ2-7; tentatively, D is TRBD2 (5 bases). Per germline, CDR1 MNHEY and CDR2 SMNVEV (reference sequence). V lost 5 bases and J lost 1, with 9 bases in between. The CDR3 consists of 13 residues. Here the CDR3 reads CASSQTSSYEQYF. In DNA, the CDR3 is TGTGCCAGCAGTCAAACTAGTTCCTACGAGCAGTACTTC.

This clone was counted once. This sequence joins TRBV7-9 and TRBJ2-1, with 7 bases that match TRBD2. This CDR3 spans 11 amino acids. V was clipped by 3 bases and J by 15 bases; unmatched bases: 5. In germline, CDR1 is SEHNR, CDR2 FQNEAQ (reference sequence). CDR3 in amino acids: CASSFGGWRFF. CDR3 coding DNA: TGTGCCAGCAGCTTCGGGGGGTGGCGGTTCTTC. The full variable domain, in which reference TRBV7-9 and TRBJ2-1 provide the parts outside the CDR3, is DTGVSQNPRHKITKRGQNVTFRCDPISEHNRLYWYRQTLGQGPEFLTYFQNEAQLEKSRLLSDRFSAERPKGSFSTLEIQRTEQGDSAMYLCASSFGGWRFFGPGTRLTVL.